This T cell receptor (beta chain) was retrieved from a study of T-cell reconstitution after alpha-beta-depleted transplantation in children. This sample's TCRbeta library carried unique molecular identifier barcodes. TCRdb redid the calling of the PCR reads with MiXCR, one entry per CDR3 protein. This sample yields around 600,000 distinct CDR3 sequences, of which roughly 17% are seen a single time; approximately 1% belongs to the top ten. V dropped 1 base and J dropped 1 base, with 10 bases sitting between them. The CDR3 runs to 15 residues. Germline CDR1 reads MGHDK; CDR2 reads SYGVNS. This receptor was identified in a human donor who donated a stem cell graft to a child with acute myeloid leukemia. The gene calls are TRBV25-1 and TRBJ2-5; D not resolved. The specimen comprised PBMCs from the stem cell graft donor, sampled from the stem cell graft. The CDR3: CASSEWERSQETQYF. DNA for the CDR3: TGTGCCAGCAGTGAATGGGAACGGTCCCAAGAGACCCAGTACTTC.